A single T cell receptor (beta chain) is shown here with its context. The antigen is not known. This specimen comes from a study of blood T cells in healthy people across ages. The germline gives CDR1 SEHNR, CDR2 FQNEAQ (reference sequence). Losses at the gene ends were 5 bases for V and 2 bases for J; bases not matched to a gene: 7. There are 15 residues in the CDR3. A second 7 to 11 cycle PCR used barcoded and J-beta primers. TCRdb re-derived calls from the 5' RACE reads in MiXCR, one entry per CDR3 protein. This table has roughly 1,000,000 distinct CDR3 sequences, roughly 24% appearing once. Findings of the study overall: Total diversity from one million sequenced T cells was likely underestimated.

The sample also formed part of further work on T cells of mothers and their children. In that study: The people who donated were three healthy Caucasian mothers and their six children.

The chain carries TRBV7-9 and TRBJ2-3; 7 nucleotides match TRBD1. Sequenced material: blood. This receptor was taken from a girl aged 2 to 10 in good health. The CDR3 region is CASSHQQGPTDTQYF. The CDR3 DNA follows: TGTGCCAGCAGCCATCAACAGGGGCCCACAGATACGCAGTATTTT.